This is a list of T cell receptor beta chains from one sample in a study of shared clonotypes between healthy human individuals. The assay was immunoSEQ multiplex PCR, and TCRdb's table has in-frame clones only and misses some. The sample holds 1.5 million to 2.5 million clones, approximately 94% seen once. The specimen sequenced was naive CD8+ T cells sorted from blood. These receptors all come from a young man in good health. Each CDR3 is given with its conserved first and last residue. The D gene is left open where the match is weak. A row's size may be missing; if present it is once, few, many or a size class.

clone size	J gene	D gene	CDR3 length	V gene	CDR3 protein	CDR3 DNA
once	TRBJ2-3	.	14	TRBV9	CASSVFDTTDTQYF	TGTGCCAGCAGCGTATTCGACACCACAGATACGCAGTATTTT
.	TRBJ2-1	.	12	TRBV7-9	CASSRLESEQFF	TGTGCCAGCAGCCGGCTAGAAAGTGAGCAGTTCTTC
.	TRBJ2-7	TRBD1	14	TRBV27	CASSPSGQGGQQYF	TGTGCCAGCAGTCCCTCGGGACAGGGGGGGCAGCAGTACTTC
.	TRBJ2-5	TRBD2	16	TRBV4-3	CASSLGTSGLQETQYF	TGCGCCAGCAGCCTCGGGACTAGCGGACTTCAAGAGACCCAGTACTTC
.	TRBJ1-6	TRBD1	15	TRBV28	CASSFPGTENSPLHF	TGTGCCAGCAGTTTCCCCGGGACAGAGAATTCACCCCTCCACTTT
.	TRBJ1-1	.	13	TRBV6-5	CASSYESRGWAFF	TGTGCCAGCAGTTACGAATCCAGGGGATGGGCTTTCTTT
.	TRBJ2-3	.	15	TRBV5-1	CASSLEGGGTDTQYF	TGCGCCAGCAGCTTGGAGGGGGGCGGCACAGATACGCAGTATTTT
.	TRBJ2-7	TRBD2	15	TRBV5-6	CASSSTSGSWYEQYF	TGTGCCAGCAGCTCAACTAGCGGGAGTTGGTACGAGCAGTACTTC
once	TRBJ1-5	.	14	TRBV7-8	CASSLYDSNQPQHF	TGTGCCAGCAGCTTATATGATAGCAATCAGCCCCAGCATTTT
.	TRBJ2-1	TRBD2	14	TRBV30	CAWSAGDVFNEQFF	TGTGCCTGGAGCGCGGGAGACGTTTTCAATGAGCAGTTCTTC
.	TRBJ1-2	.	12	TRBV27	CASSSQNYGYTF	TGTGCCAGCAGTAGTCAGAACTATGGCTACACCTTC
.	TRBJ2-7	.	14	TRBV7-2	CASSSRDKIEEQYF	TGTGCCAGCAGCTCAAGGGACAAAATCGAGGAGCAGTACTTC
.	TRBJ2-7	.	13	TRBV10-3	CAIRGAYSYEQYF	TGTGCCATCAGGGGGGCTTACTCCTACGAGCAGTACTTC
.	TRBJ2-3	.	15	TRBV7-9	CASSSLGGDPDTQYF	TGTGCCAGCAGCTCGCTTGGCGGGGACCCAGATACGCAGTATTTT
.	TRBJ1-2	.	12	TRBV5-1	CASSLTTDGYTF	TGCGCCAGCAGCTTGACGACAGATGGCTACACCTTC
.	TRBJ1-2	.	15	TRBV13	CASSLASTLGDGYTF	TGTGCCAGCAGCTTAGCCTCTACTTTAGGAGATGGCTACACCTTC
.	TRBJ1-1	TRBD1	15	TRBV28	CASSLPGTVNTEAFF	TGTGCCAGCAGTTTACCCGGGACAGTGAACACTGAAGCTTTCTTT